This passage covers 20 T cell receptor beta chains from one sample sequenced in a study of neurological immune-mediated disorders. TCRdb processed the 5' RACE reads anew with MiXCR; each CDR3 protein has one entry. The sample comprises about 59,000 distinct CDR3 sequences, 24% of which are singletons, and less than 6% rests with the top ten. Time point denoted: technical triplicate 2. The sequencing input was PBMCs. All receptors derive from a man aged 60-69 years with HTLV-1-associated myelopathy (HAM/TSP).

This clonotype was observed at least ten times. V gene TRBV6-5 combines with J gene TRBJ1-3; no firm D call. The CDR3 runs to 12 residues. CDR1 and CDR2 from the germline V gene are MNHEY and SVGAGI. V gave up 6 bases and J gave up 4 bases, with 7 bases separating them. The CDR3 nucleotides are TGTGCCAGCAGCAGTTACGGAAACACCATATATTTT. Protein product: CASSSYGNTIYF.

This clonotype was counted ten times or more. This rearrangement joins TRBV10-3 to TRBJ2-2, with D possibly TRBD2 on 5 matching bases. CDR3 length equals 13 residues. The V and J ends lost 0 bases and 8 bases respectively, with 7 bases between them. From germline, CDR1 is ENHRY and CDR2 SYGVKD. CDR3 DNA: TGTGCCATCAGTGAGTCGACTAAGGGGGAGCTGTTTTTT. It yields the protein CAISESTKGELFF.

The chain uses TRBV20-1 and TRBJ2-3, with 10 positions matching TRBD2. The CDR3 sequence is 14 residues long. Germline V CDR1 and CDR2: DFQATT, SNEGSKA (reference sequence). Trimming took 5 bases from V and 1 from J; bases not matched to a gene: 3. CDR3 loop: CSAEGLAGTDTQYF. CDR3 in DNA: TGCAGTGCTGAAGGACTAGCGGGCACAGATACGCAGTATTTT.

This clonotype was seen repeatedly, ten times or more. CDR3 nucleotides: TGTGCCAGGACAGGGGCTGGCTACACCTTC. Amino acid sequence: CARTGAGYTF. The rearrangement joins TRBV7-3 to TRBJ1-2; TRBD1 matches 8 bases. CDR1 is SGHTA and CDR2 is FQGTGA in the germline V gene. With V trimmed by 9 bases and J by 7 bases, 1 base remained unmatched. This CDR3 spans 10 amino acids.

This clonotype has at least ten counts. This sequence joins TRBV4-1 and TRBJ2-2, with 8 positions matching TRBD2. V shed 4 bases, J shed 1 base, and the junction held 5 bases outside the gene matches. Germline V gene data show CDR1 as MGHRA and CDR2 as YSYEKL. The CDR3 sequence is 16 residues long. CDR3 nucleotide sequence: TGCGCCAGCAGCCTATTTACTAGCGGGAACACCGGGGAGCTGTTTTTT. Its translation is CASSLFTSGNTGELFF.

Regarding this clonotype: The CDR3 ends on some other residue instead of the conserved phenylalanine or tryptophan, so this is likely a read error. The J gene is TRBJ1-2, the V gene TRBV4-3; 9 nucleotides line up with TRBD1. J was trimmed by 4 bases and V by 7 bases; bases with no gene match: 16. The CDR3 runs 17 residues. CDR1 and CDR2 (germline): LGHNA, YSLEER. The CDR3 here is CASTLSRQGETVYGYTV. CDR3 nucleotides: TGCGCCAGCACCCTATCTCGACAGGGGGAGACTGTCTATGGCTACACCGTC.

CDR3 nucleotide sequence: TGTGCCAGCTCACCGATGGGACATGAAGGCTACACCTTC. It specifies CASSPMGHEGYTF. The rearrangement uses TRBV18 and TRBJ1-2, with D maybe TRBD1 (6 bases). The CDR3 loop spans 13 amino acids. Germline CDR1 is KGHSH and CDR2 is LQKENI. The V gene lost 3 bases and the J gene lost 8 bases, with 13 bases spanning the gap.

The J gene is TRBJ2-7, the V gene TRBV5-1; D is ambiguous. Per the germline V gene, CDR1 is SGHRS and CDR2 is YFSETQ. V was cut by 7 bases and J by 2 bases, with 10 bases left in between. This CDR3 comprises 12 residues. CDR3 in DNA: TGCGCCAGCGGACCCGATGCCTACGAGCAGTACTTC. Amino acid sequence: CASGPDAYEQYF.

Many counts were recorded for this clonotype. V is TRBV4-1 and J is TRBJ1-5; 8 nucleotides line up with TRBD1. The CDR3 consists of 14 residues. V lost 4 bases, J lost 6 bases, and 5 bases stayed unmatched. Germline V CDR1 and CDR2: MGHRA, YSYEKL. The CDR3 loop reads CASSLGQGAQPQHF. DNA for the CDR3: TGCGCCAGCAGCCTCGGACAGGGAGCTCAGCCCCAGCATTTT.

There are many counts of this clonotype. The chain employs TRBV20-1 and TRBJ2-7, with D hard to call. Germline V gene lookup returns CDR1 DFQATT and CDR2 SNEGSKA (reference sequence). The CDR3 runs to 11 residues. Trimming removed 0 bases from V and 7 bases from J, with 7 bases in between. In nucleotides, the CDR3 is TGCAGTGCTAGAGATCAGTGGGAGCAGTACTTC. This translates into CSARDQWEQYF.

V gene TRBV6-6 combines with J gene TRBJ1-1; D is possibly TRBD1 (5 bases). This CDR3 comprises 14 residues. The germline CDR1 and CDR2 sequences are MNHNY and SVGAGI (reference sequence). V lost 6 bases and J lost 4, with 15 bases in between. The CDR3: CASRKEGLSTEAFF. CDR3 DNA: TGTGCCAGCAGGAAGGAGGGGTTGAGCACTGAAGCTTTCTTT.

This clonotype has more than one count but fewer than ten. This chain connects TRBV9 to TRBJ2-7; tentative D call: TRBD2 (6 bases). Trimming cost V 0 bases and J 0 bases, with 10 bases left between them. CDR1 is SGDLS, CDR2 YYNGEE, per germline. The length of the CDR3 is 15 residues. The CDR3 region has the DNA TGTGCCAGCAGCGTAGATGGAGGGAGCTCCTACGAGCAGTACTTC. It encodes CASSVDGGSSYEQYF. Based on the CDR3 plus reference TRBV9 and TRBJ2-7, the full variable domain is DSGVTQTPKHLITATGQRVTLRCSPRSGDLSVYWYQQSLDQGLQFLIQYYNGEERAKGNILERFSAQQFPDLHSELNLSSLELGDSALYFCASSVDGGSSYEQYFGPGTRLTVT.

Ten or more counts support this clonotype. V and J are TRBV27 and TRBJ1-1; no clear D gene. Trimming took off 5 bases at V and 4 bases at J, with 14 bases between the two ends. CDR3 size: 14 residues. Germline CDR1 and CDR2: MNHEY and SMNVEV (reference sequence). In DNA, the CDR3 is TGTGCCAGCAGTCTGGAAAGCGCTAGCACTGAAGCTTTCTTT. It yields the protein CASSLESASTEAFF.

This clonotype appeared once. This sequence joins TRBV11-3 and TRBJ2-2; the D gene could be TRBD1 or TRBD2 (5 bases each). This CDR3 contains 16 residues. Germline CDR1 reads SGHNT; CDR2 reads YENEEA. Trimming stripped 4 bases from V and 5 bases from J, with 17 bases between. The CDR3 region is CASSSDRDPRTGELFF. The CDR3, as DNA: TGTGCCAGCAGCTCGGACCGGGACCCCCGAACCGGGGAGCTGTTTTTT.

Many counts were recorded for this clonotype. The chain links TRBV3-1 to TRBJ2-2; D might be TRBD2 (6 bases). Trimming left V 6 bases short and J 2 bases short, with 22 bases between. Germline-derived CDR1 and CDR2 are LGHDT and YNNKEL (reference sequence). The length of the CDR3 is 18 residues. The CDR3 nucleotides read TGTGCCAGCAGTTCCGCTCCCTGGAGCGGGCCCAACACCGGGGAGCTGTTTTTT. Its protein product is CASSSAPWSGPNTGELFF.

This clonotype has ten or more counts. For the CDR3, the DNA is TGTGCCAGCAGCTTTGGGGGAGATCAGCCCCAGCATTTT. Its protein product is CASSFGGDQPQHF. This chain uses TRBV7-9 with TRBJ1-5, with D possibly being TRBD1 (5 bases). CDR1 and CDR2 from the germline V gene are SEHNR and FQNEAQ (reference sequence). The CDR3 length is 13 residues. The V end lost 3 bases, the J end lost 5 bases, and 8 bases lay between the germline ends.

The V and J genes are TRBV29-1 and TRBJ2-5, with D tentatively TRBD1 (6 bases). Deletions cut 4 bases from V and 7 bases from J, with 16 bases between. The CDR3 loop spans 13 amino acids. CDR1 is SQVTM, CDR2 ANQGSEA, per germline. This chain's CDR3 is CSVGGQGTGTQYF. CDR3 nucleotides: TGCAGCGTTGGGGGGCAGGGGACGGGGACCCAGTACTTC.

This clonotype came up many times. The rearrangement joins TRBV11-2 to TRBJ2-7; possible D gene TRBD2, 5 bases. The germline V gene has CDR1 SGHAT and CDR2 FQNNGV. This CDR3 comprises 14 residues. The ends were cut back, 3 bases at V and 6 bases at J, with 15 bases in the middle. The CDR3 DNA sequence: TGTGCCAGCAGCTTGGCAGCCTCTCGGGGCGAGCAGTACTTC. Protein sequence: CASSLAASRGEQYF. Full variable domain (missing parts from reference TRBV11-2 and TRBJ2-7): EAGVAQSPRYKIIEKRQSVAFWCNPISGHATLYWYQQILGQGPKLLIQFQNNGVVDDSQLPKDRFSAERLKGVDSTLKIQPAKLEDSAVYLCASSLAASRGEQYFGPGTRLTVT.

This clonotype appeared many times. The chain links TRBV14 to TRBJ1-1; no firm D call. The V gene lost 1 base and the J gene lost 3 bases, with 9 bases spanning the gap. There are 14 residues in the CDR3. Germline loops: CDR1 SGHDN, CDR2 FVKESK. The CDR3 loop is CASSQVGAHTEAFF. The CDR3 region has the DNA TGTGCCAGCAGCCAAGTGGGTGCGCACACTGAAGCTTTCTTT.

This clonotype was detected many times. The V call is TRBV12-3 or TRBV12-4, the J call TRBJ2-1; D call uncertain. CDR3 length equals 12 residues. Between the trimmed V and J ends, which lost 7 bases and 6 bases, there was a span of 10 bases. The CDR3 DNA follows: TGTGCCAGCAAGTTTGGTTCCAATGAGCAGTTCTTC. Translating it yields CASKFGSNEQFF.